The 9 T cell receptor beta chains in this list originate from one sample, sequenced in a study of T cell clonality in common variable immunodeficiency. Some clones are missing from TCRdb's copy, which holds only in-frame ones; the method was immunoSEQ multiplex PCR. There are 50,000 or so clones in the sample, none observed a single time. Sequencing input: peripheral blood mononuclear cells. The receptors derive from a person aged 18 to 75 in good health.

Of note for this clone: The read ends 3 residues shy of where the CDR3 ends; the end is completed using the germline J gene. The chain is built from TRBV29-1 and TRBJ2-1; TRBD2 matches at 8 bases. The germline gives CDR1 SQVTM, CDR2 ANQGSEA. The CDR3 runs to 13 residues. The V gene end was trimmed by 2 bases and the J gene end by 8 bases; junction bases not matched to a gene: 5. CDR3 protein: CSVEYGGRHEQFF. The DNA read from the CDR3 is TGCAGCGTTGAATACGGCGGGAGGCATGAG.

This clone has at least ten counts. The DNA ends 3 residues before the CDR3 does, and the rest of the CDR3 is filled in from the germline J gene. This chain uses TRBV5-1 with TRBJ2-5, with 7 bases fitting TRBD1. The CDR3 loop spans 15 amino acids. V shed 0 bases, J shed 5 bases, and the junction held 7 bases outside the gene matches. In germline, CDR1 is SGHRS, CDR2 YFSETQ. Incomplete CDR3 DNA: TGCGCCAGCAGCTTGGACGGGACAGACGGGGAGACC. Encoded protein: CASSLDGTDGET. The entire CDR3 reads CASSLDGTDGETQYF. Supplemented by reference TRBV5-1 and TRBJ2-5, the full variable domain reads KAGVTQTPRYLIKTRGQQVTLSCSPISGHRSVSWYQQTPGQGLQFLFEYFSETQRNKGNFPGRFSGRQFSNSRSEMNVSTLELGDSALYLCASSLDGTDGETQYFGPGTRLLVL.

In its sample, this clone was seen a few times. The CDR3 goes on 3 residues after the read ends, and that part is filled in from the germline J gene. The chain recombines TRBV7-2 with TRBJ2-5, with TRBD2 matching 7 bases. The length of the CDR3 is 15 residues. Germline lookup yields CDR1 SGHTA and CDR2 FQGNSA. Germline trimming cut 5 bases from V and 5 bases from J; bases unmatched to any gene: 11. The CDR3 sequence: CASSLTRLAWETQYF. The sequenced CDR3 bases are TGTGCCAGCAGCCTAACCCGACTAGCCTGGGAGACC.

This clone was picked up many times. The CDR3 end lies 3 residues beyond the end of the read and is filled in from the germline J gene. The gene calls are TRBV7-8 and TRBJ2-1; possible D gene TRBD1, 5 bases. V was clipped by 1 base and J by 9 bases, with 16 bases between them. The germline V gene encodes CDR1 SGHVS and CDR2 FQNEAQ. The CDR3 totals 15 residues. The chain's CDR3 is CASSLDTGRASEQFF. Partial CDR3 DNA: TGTGCCAGCAGCTTAGATACGGGCAGGGCTTCTGAG.

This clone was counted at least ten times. The CDR3 reads CASTPGLTHQETQYF. The DNA read from the CDR3 is TGTGCCAGTACCCCGGGACTCACGCACCAAGAGACC. The chain has TRBV19 and TRBJ2-5, with TRBD2 as a possible D gene (6 bases). The read finishes 3 residues shy of the CDR3 end, and the germline J gene is used to complete it. The germline V gene encodes CDR1 LNHDA and CDR2 SQIVND (reference sequence). Trimming removed 7 bases at V and 0 bases at J, with 15 bases between. CDR3 length: 15 amino acids. The full variable domain, rest sourced from reference TRBV19 and TRBJ2-5, is DGGITQSPKYLFRKEGQNVTLSCEQNLNHDAMYWYRQDPGQGLRLIYYSQIVNDFQKGDIAEGYSVSREKKESFPLTVTSAQKNPTAFYLCASTPGLTHQETQYFGPGTRLLVL.

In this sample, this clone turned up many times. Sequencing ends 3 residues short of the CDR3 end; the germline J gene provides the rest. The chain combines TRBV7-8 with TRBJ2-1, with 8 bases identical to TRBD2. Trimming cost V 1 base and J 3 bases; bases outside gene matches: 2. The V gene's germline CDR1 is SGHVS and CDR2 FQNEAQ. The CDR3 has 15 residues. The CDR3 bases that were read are TGTGCCAGCAGCTTAGTCGCGGGAGGCTACAATGAG. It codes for CASSLVAGGYNE. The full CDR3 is CASSLVAGGYNEQFF.

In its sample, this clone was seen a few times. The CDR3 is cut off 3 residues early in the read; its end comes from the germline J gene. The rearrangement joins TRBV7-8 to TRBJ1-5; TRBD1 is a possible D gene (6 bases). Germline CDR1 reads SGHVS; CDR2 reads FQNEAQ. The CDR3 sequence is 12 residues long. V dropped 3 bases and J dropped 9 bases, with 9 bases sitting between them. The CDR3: CASSLGHPPQHF. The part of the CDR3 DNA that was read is TGTGCCAGCAGCTTGGGACACCCGCCC.

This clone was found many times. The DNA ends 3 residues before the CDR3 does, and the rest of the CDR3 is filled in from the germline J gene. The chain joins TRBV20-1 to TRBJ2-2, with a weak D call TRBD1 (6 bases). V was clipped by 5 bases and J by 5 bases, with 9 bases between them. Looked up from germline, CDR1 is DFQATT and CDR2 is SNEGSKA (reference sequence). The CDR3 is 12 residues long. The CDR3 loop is CSAERGTGELFF. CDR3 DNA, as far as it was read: TGCAGTGCTGAGAGGGGGACCGGGGAG.

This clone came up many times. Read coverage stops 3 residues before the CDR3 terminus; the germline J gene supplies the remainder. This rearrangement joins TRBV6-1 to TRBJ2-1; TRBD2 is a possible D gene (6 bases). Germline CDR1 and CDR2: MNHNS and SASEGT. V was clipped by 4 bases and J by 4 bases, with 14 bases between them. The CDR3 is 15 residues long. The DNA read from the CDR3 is TGTGCCAGCAGTGTAGGTCGGGAGCGGTACAATGAG. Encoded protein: CASSVGRERYNE. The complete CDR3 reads CASSVGRERYNEQFF.